The rows below give T cell receptor beta chains drawn from one sample of a study of circulating CD8 cells and anti-PD-1 response in melanoma. MiXCR, run by TCRdb on the reads, gives a single entry per CDR3 protein. The table lists approximately 470 distinct CDR3 sequences, 9.9% of them singletons. The sample consisted of CD8+ T cells from PBMCs, taken at baseline or after one month of anti-PD-1 therapy (not recorded which). Source of these receptors: a human donor with melanoma. Each CDR3 is given with its conserved first and last residue. The order of the fields is clone size, V gene, D gene, J gene, CDR3 DNA, CDR3 protein. A D gene is named only where the DNA matches it firmly. For some rows the clone size is stated as once, few or many, or as a class when expanded; others skip it.

abundance: .; v_gene: TRBV24-1; d_gene: .; j_gene: TRBJ2-5; CDR3nt: TGTGCCACCAGTGATCCAGGGCAGAGGGCATTAAAAGAGACCCAGTACTTC; CDR3aa: CATSDPGQRALKETQYF
abundance: hyperexpanded; v_gene: TRBV6-1; d_gene: TRBD1; j_gene: TRBJ2-7; CDR3nt: TGTGCCAGCAGAGAACAGGGGGCCTACGAGCAGTACTTC; CDR3aa: CASREQGAYEQYF
abundance: medium-sized; v_gene: TRBV12-3/TRBV12-4; d_gene: TRBD2; j_gene: TRBJ2-2; CDR3nt: TGTGCCAGCAGCTTGGGACTAGCGGGAGTCGTCGGGGAGCTGTTTTTT; CDR3aa: CASSLGLAGVVGELFF
abundance: large; v_gene: TRBV5-6; d_gene: TRBD2; j_gene: TRBJ2-2; CDR3nt: TGTGCCAGCAGCTTGGCGCAGGGACTACTCACCGGGGAGCTGTTTTTT; CDR3aa: CASSLAQGLLTGELFF
abundance: .; v_gene: TRBV19; d_gene: TRBD1; j_gene: TRBJ2-7; CDR3nt: TGTGCCAGTAGCTCGACAGGGGGCATACACGAGCAGTACTTC; CDR3aa: CASSSTGGIHEQYF
abundance: medium-sized; v_gene: TRBV18; d_gene: .; j_gene: TRBJ1-1; CDR3nt: TGTGCCAGCTCACCGCCGACAGCCATGAACACTGAAGCTTTCTTT; CDR3aa: CASSPPTAMNTEAFF
abundance: large; v_gene: TRBV27; d_gene: .; j_gene: TRBJ2-7; CDR3nt: TGTGCCAGCAGTGAGGGGGGGCCTTCCTACGAGCAGTACTTC; CDR3aa: CASSEGGPSYEQYF
abundance: once; v_gene: TRBV19; d_gene: TRBD2; j_gene: TRBJ2-1; CDR3nt: TGTGCCAGTAGTAATCCCGGGACTAGCGCAACCGGGGAGCAGTTCTTC; CDR3aa: CASSNPGTSATGEQFF
abundance: large; v_gene: TRBV14; d_gene: .; j_gene: TRBJ2-5; CDR3nt: TGTGCCAGCAGCCAAGAGCTAGCTCTTTGGGAGACCCAGTACTTC; CDR3aa: CASSQELALWETQYF
abundance: .; v_gene: TRBV5-4; d_gene: .; j_gene: TRBJ1-3; CDR3nt: TGTGCCAGCAGCTTGGCCGGGGTTCTCTCTGGAAACACCATATATTTT; CDR3aa: CASSLAGVLSGNTIYF
abundance: medium-sized; v_gene: TRBV30; d_gene: TRBD1; j_gene: TRBJ1-3; CDR3nt: TGTGCCTGGGGACAGGGCCCTGGAAACACCATATATTTT; CDR3aa: CAWGQGPGNTIYF
abundance: large; v_gene: TRBV5-4; d_gene: .; j_gene: TRBJ2-7; CDR3nt: TGTGCCAGCAGCCCCGGATGGGGGGTCTACGAGCAGTACTTC; CDR3aa: CASSPGWGVYEQYF
abundance: large; v_gene: TRBV5-8; d_gene: .; j_gene: TRBJ1-5; CDR3nt: TGTGCCAGCAGCTTTTTGCGGGCGGATCAGCCCCAGCATTTT; CDR3aa: CASSFLRADQPQHF
abundance: medium-sized; v_gene: TRBV28; d_gene: .; j_gene: TRBJ2-1; CDR3nt: TGTGCCAGCAGTTTGGCAGGCTCCCACAATGAGCAGTTCTTC; CDR3aa: CASSLAGSHNEQFF
abundance: medium-sized; v_gene: TRBV20-1; d_gene: TRBD2; j_gene: TRBJ2-1; CDR3nt: TGCAGTGCTAGAGGGGCTAGCGGGAGCGGTGAGCAGTTCTTC; CDR3aa: CSARGASGSGEQFF
abundance: medium-sized; v_gene: TRBV20-1; d_gene: TRBD1; j_gene: TRBJ2-7; CDR3nt: TGCAGTGCTCCCGAGCCAGGGGGTTGGAACGAGCAGTACTTC; CDR3aa: CSAPEPGGWNEQYF
abundance: large; v_gene: TRBV29-1; d_gene: .; j_gene: TRBJ2-5; CDR3nt: TGCAGCGTTGAAGGCGCAGGGGGGGAGACCCAGTACTTC; CDR3aa: CSVEGAGGETQYF
abundance: large; v_gene: TRBV29-1; d_gene: .; j_gene: TRBJ2-5; CDR3nt: TGCAGCGTTGGAGCCCAAGAGACCCAGTACTTC; CDR3aa: CSVGAQETQYF
abundance: large; v_gene: TRBV5-4; d_gene: .; j_gene: TRBJ1-1; CDR3nt: TGTGCCGGCCACAGGGACATGAACACTGAAGCTTTCTTT; CDR3aa: CAGHRDMNTEAFF
abundance: .; v_gene: TRBV6-1; d_gene: TRBD1; j_gene: TRBJ2-2; CDR3nt: TGTGCCAGCAGTCCCGGGACAGGGTGGGACGGGGAGCTGTTTTTT; CDR3aa: CASSPGTGWDGELFF
abundance: medium-sized; v_gene: TRBV19; d_gene: .; j_gene: TRBJ2-2; CDR3nt: TGTGCCAGTAGAACGTCGGAGGCGTCGAACACCGGGGAGCTGTTTTTT; CDR3aa: CASRTSEASNTGELFF
abundance: large; v_gene: TRBV27; d_gene: .; j_gene: TRBJ2-7; CDR3nt: TGTGCCAGCAGGTTGGACGGTACGAGCTTCTACGAGCAGTACTTC; CDR3aa: CASRLDGTSFYEQYF
abundance: large; v_gene: TRBV5-5; d_gene: .; j_gene: TRBJ2-3; CDR3nt: TGTGCCAGCAGCTTGGGGGCAGATACGCAGTATTTT; CDR3aa: CASSLGADTQYF
abundance: large; v_gene: TRBV19; d_gene: .; j_gene: TRBJ1-1; CDR3nt: TGTGCCAGTAGTATTGGGAGGAACACTGAAGCTTTCTTT; CDR3aa: CASSIGRNTEAFF
abundance: .; v_gene: TRBV9; d_gene: TRBD1; j_gene: TRBJ2-5; CDR3nt: TGTGCCGGCAACGCCGGGACAGCCCAAGAGACCCAGTACTTC; CDR3aa: CAGNAGTAQETQYF
abundance: large; v_gene: TRBV28; d_gene: .; j_gene: TRBJ2-1; CDR3nt: TGTGCCAGCAGTTTAACATGGGTCAATGAGCAGTTCTTC; CDR3aa: CASSLTWVNEQFF
abundance: large; v_gene: TRBV11-2; d_gene: .; j_gene: TRBJ2-3; CDR3nt: TGTGCCAGCAGCATATCGAACACAGATACGCAGTATTTT; CDR3aa: CASSISNTDTQYF
abundance: large; v_gene: TRBV6-5; d_gene: .; j_gene: TRBJ2-1; CDR3nt: TGTGCCAGCAGTCTCGTAGGCGGAGGCGAGCAGTTCTTC; CDR3aa: CASSLVGGGEQFF
abundance: medium-sized; v_gene: TRBV28; d_gene: .; j_gene: TRBJ1-3; CDR3nt: TGTGCCAGCAGTGAGGGGTACTCTGGAAACACCATATATTTT; CDR3aa: CASSEGYSGNTIYF
abundance: medium-sized; v_gene: TRBV28; d_gene: TRBD1; j_gene: TRBJ1-5; CDR3nt: TGTGCCAGCAGTGGGGGACAGGGTTCTATGCCCCAGCATTTT; CDR3aa: CASSGGQGSMPQHF
abundance: medium-sized; v_gene: TRBV7-2; d_gene: .; j_gene: TRBJ1-5; CDR3nt: TGTGCCAGCAGCTTAGCGCTGGGGCCCCAGCATTTT; CDR3aa: CASSLALGPQHF
abundance: medium-sized; v_gene: TRBV11-2; d_gene: TRBD2; j_gene: TRBJ2-5; CDR3nt: TGTGCCAGCAGCCCTAGCGGGGGGGCCCGAGAGACCCAGTACTTC; CDR3aa: CASSPSGGARETQYF
abundance: .; v_gene: TRBV4-1; d_gene: TRBD1; j_gene: TRBJ1-1; CDR3nt: TGCGCCAGCAGCCCCACGGACAGGGGACAGAGCACTGAAGCTTTCTTC; CDR3aa: CASSPTDRGQSTEAFF
abundance: .; v_gene: TRBV20-1; d_gene: TRBD1; j_gene: TRBJ2-1; CDR3nt: TGCAGTGCTAGAAGTCACCCCAGGGGGCTGCATGAGCAGTTCTTC; CDR3aa: CSARSHPRGLHEQFF
abundance: medium-sized; v_gene: TRBV19; d_gene: TRBD1; j_gene: TRBJ2-1; CDR3nt: TGTGCCAGTAGTATAAAACCGACAGGGGGGATCGGCAATGAGCAGTTCTTC; CDR3aa: CASSIKPTGGIGNEQFF
abundance: medium-sized; v_gene: TRBV6-5; d_gene: .; j_gene: TRBJ2-5; CDR3nt: TGTGCCAGCAGTTACTCCAGGAACCTGGAAGAGACCCAGTACTTC; CDR3aa: CASSYSRNLEETQYF
abundance: hyperexpanded; v_gene: TRBV24-1; d_gene: .; j_gene: TRBJ1-1; CDR3nt: TGTGCCACCAGTGATTTCGAGGGGACAGCTTTCTTT; CDR3aa: CATSDFEGTAFF
abundance: large; v_gene: TRBV5-5; d_gene: .; j_gene: TRBJ2-7; CDR3nt: TGTGCCAGCAGCTCGATTCCCGGGAACCTACTCTCCTACGAGCAGTACTTC; CDR3aa: CASSSIPGNLLSYEQYF
abundance: medium-sized; v_gene: TRBV5-4; d_gene: TRBD2; j_gene: TRBJ2-3; CDR3nt: TGTGCCAGCAGCTGGAGCCCTAGCGGGAGGTCTGTGCGGGATACGCAGTATTTT; CDR3aa: CASSWSPSGRSVRDTQYF
abundance: large; v_gene: TRBV7-2; d_gene: TRBD1; j_gene: TRBJ2-7; CDR3nt: TGTGCCAGCAGCCTACGGACAGGGTACGAGCAGTACTTC; CDR3aa: CASSLRTGYEQYF
abundance: large; v_gene: TRBV7-8; d_gene: .; j_gene: TRBJ2-2; CDR3nt: TGTGCCAGCAGCCCCGCCGGGGGCAACCTGTTTTTT; CDR3aa: CASSPAGGNLFF
abundance: large; v_gene: TRBV6-1; d_gene: TRBD1; j_gene: TRBJ1-2; CDR3nt: TGTGCCAGCAGTGAACAAGGGACAGGCAGTGGCTACACCTTC; CDR3aa: CASSEQGTGSGYTF
abundance: .; v_gene: TRBV12-3/TRBV12-4; d_gene: .; j_gene: TRBJ2-3; CDR3nt: TGTGCCAGCAGCTCGGGACTCAGCACAGATACGCAGTATTTT; CDR3aa: CASSSGLSTDTQYF
abundance: large; v_gene: TRBV11-2; d_gene: TRBD2; j_gene: TRBJ2-7; CDR3nt: TGTGCCAGCAGCTTGGGGGCTAGCGGGACCGAGCAGTACTTC; CDR3aa: CASSLGASGTEQYF
abundance: large; v_gene: TRBV5-6; d_gene: TRBD2; j_gene: TRBJ2-1; CDR3nt: TGTGCCAGCAGCGTGACTAGCGGGAGTTTCTATGAGCAGTTCTTC; CDR3aa: CASSVTSGSFYEQFF
abundance: medium-sized; v_gene: TRBV28; d_gene: .; j_gene: TRBJ2-1; CDR3nt: TGTGCCAGCAGTTCCTACTCGACAGGTCATGAGCAGTTCTTC; CDR3aa: CASSSYSTGHEQFF
abundance: large; v_gene: TRBV18; d_gene: TRBD1; j_gene: TRBJ1-1; CDR3nt: TGTGCCAGCTCCGTGGGCGAAGGACAGGGCCTTATGAACACTGAAGCTTTCTTT; CDR3aa: CASSVGEGQGLMNTEAFF
abundance: large; v_gene: TRBV4-1; d_gene: TRBD2; j_gene: TRBJ2-2; CDR3nt: TGCGCCAGTAGCGGGAGTTTTACCGGGGAGCTGTTTTTT; CDR3aa: CASSGSFTGELFF
abundance: medium-sized; v_gene: TRBV11-2; d_gene: TRBD2; j_gene: TRBJ2-1; CDR3nt: TGTGCCAGCAGTGACCGGGGGGGGAATGAGCAGTTCTTC; CDR3aa: CASSDRGGNEQFF